What follows are 18 T cell receptor beta chains derived from one specimen sequenced in a study of OX40 agonist ivuxolimab in advanced cancers. Data came from immunoSEQ multiplex PCR; TCRdb stores just in-frame clones and leaves some out. This table holds about 80,000 clones, about nine tenths found once. Source: CD4+ or CD8+ T cells sorted from blood, taken in a trial of the OX40 agonist ivuxolimab. These receptor sequences come from an adult with an advanced solid tumor such as melanoma, head and neck, liver or kidney cancer.

The rearrangement links TRBV5-1 to TRBJ1-2, with D possibly TRBD1 on 5 matching bases. There are 13 residues in the CDR3. Germline CDR1 and CDR2: SGHRS and YFSETQ. V lost 0 bases to trimming and J lost 2 bases, with 5 bases between them. The CDR3 sequence: CASSLGTNYGYTF. CDR3 DNA sequence: TGCGCCAGCAGCTTGGGGACAAACTATGGCTACACCTTC. The entire variable domain, with the rest obtained from reference TRBV5-1 and TRBJ1-2, is as follows: KAGVTQTPRYLIKTRGQQVTLSCSPISGHRSVSWYQQTPGQGLQFLFEYFSETQRNKGNFPGRFSGRQFSNSRSEMNVSTLELGDSALYLCASSLGTNYGYTFGSGTRLTVV.

The chain joins TRBV18 to TRBJ2-1; TRBD2 aligns across 12 bases. This CDR3 comprises 17 residues. CDR1 and CDR2 from the germline V gene are KGHSH and LQKENI. V dropped 4 bases and J dropped 7; count of bases not matched to a gene: 11. The CDR3: CASSLVATSGSRNEQFF. The CDR3 bases are TGTGCCAGCTCACTAGTAGCGACTAGCGGGAGTAGAAATGAGCAGTTCTTC.

The chain uses TRBV7-2 and TRBJ2-4; D perhaps matches TRBD2 (7 bases). V was clipped by 4 bases and J by 8 bases, with 15 bases between them. Per germline, CDR1 SGHTA and CDR2 FQGNSA. The CDR3 is 14 residues long. Written as DNA, the CDR3 is TGTGCCAGCAGCTCACAGGGAGGGGGGGACATTCAGTACTTC. It yields the protein CASSSQGGGDIQYF.

A single count supports this clone. The chain joins TRBV7-9 to TRBJ1-1; D is ambiguous. The CDR3 is 15 amino acids. The germline gives CDR1 SEHNR, CDR2 FQNEAQ (reference sequence). The V end was cut by 5 bases, the J end by 3 bases, with 16 bases between. The CDR3 sequence is CASSHRLGVDTEAFF. In nucleotides, the CDR3 is TGTGCCAGCAGCCATCGGCTGGGAGTAGACACTGAAGCTTTCTTT.

This clone was found once. The chain employs TRBV6-5 and TRBJ2-7; TRBD1 aligns across 12 bases. Germline CDR1 reads MNHEY; CDR2 reads SVGAGI. The trim removed 6 bases at V and 1 base at J, leaving 4 bases unmatched. This CDR3 is built from 15 residues. In DNA, the CDR3 is TGTGCCAGCAGCCCGGGACAGGGGGCGTCCTACGAGCAGTACGTC. As protein: CASSPGQGASYEQYV.

The V call is TRBV5-5, the J call TRBJ2-7; TRBD2 aligns across 9 bases. Looked up from germline, CDR1 is SGHKS and CDR2 is YYEKEE (reference sequence). Losses at the gene ends were 0 bases for V and 0 bases for J; bases not matched to a gene: 1. This CDR3 is 15 amino acids long. The CDR3 sequence: CASSLGSGSSYEQYF. As DNA, the CDR3 is TGTGCCAGCAGCTTGGGTAGCGGGAGCTCCTACGAGCAGTACTTC.

The rearrangement joins TRBV11-2 to TRBJ1-5; the match to TRBD1 covers 8 bases. Germline V CDR1 and CDR2: SGHAT, FQNNGV. The CDR3 runs to 17 residues. Trimming cost V 5 bases and J 0 bases; bases outside gene matches: 9. CDR3 sequence: CASSPDRVGGSNQPQHF. The CDR3, as DNA: TGTGCCAGCAGCCCGGACAGGGTGGGAGGTAGCAATCAGCCCCAGCATTTT. Full variable domain (rest looked up from reference TRBV11-2 and TRBJ1-5): EAGVAQSPRYKIIEKRQSVAFWCNPISGHATLYWYQQILGQGPKLLIQFQNNGVVDDSQLPKDRFSAERLKGVDSTLKIQPAKLEDSAVYLCASSPDRVGGSNQPQHFGDGTRLSIL.

The DNA of the CDR3 is TGTGCCAGCAGCTTAGACGGACTCACAGATACGCAGTATTTT. This codes for CASSLDGLTDTQYF. The rearrangement uses TRBV7-8 and TRBJ2-3, with D maybe TRBD2 (5 bases). The germline V gene has CDR1 SGHVS and CDR2 FQNEAQ. The CDR3 covers 14 residues. The V end was cut by 1 base, the J end by 2 bases, with 7 bases between.

V and J are TRBV5-4 and TRBJ2-7; D is undetermined. The CDR3 has 12 residues. CDR1 and CDR2 (germline): SGHNT, YYREEE (reference sequence). CDR3 sequence: CAIETDSYEQYV. The CDR3 coding sequence is TGTGCAATCGAAACGGATTCCTACGAGCAGTACGTC.

The gene calls are TRBV6-4 and TRBJ2-1, with 11 bases matching TRBD2. Germline CDR1 and CDR2: MRHNA and SNTAGT. This CDR3 region has 16 residues. V was pared by 5 bases and J by 5 bases, with 8 bases of the junction left unmatched. Here the CDR3 DNA reads TGTGCCAGCAGTCTACACGGGACTAGCGGCGACAATGAGCAGTTCTTC. It codes for CASSLHGTSGDNEQFF.

J is TRBJ2-7 and V is TRBV6-6; 9 bases align to TRBD2. The V gene end was trimmed by 2 bases and the J gene end by 3 bases; junction bases not matched to a gene: 8. The V gene's germline CDR1 is MNHNY and CDR2 SVGAGI (reference sequence). The CDR3 covers 16 residues. CDR3 protein: CASSYARASGIYEQYF. Here the CDR3 DNA reads TGTGCCAGCAGTTACGCTCGGGCTAGCGGGATCTACGAGCAGTACTTC.

This chain joins TRBV9 and TRBJ2-5, with 13 positions matching TRBD2. The J segment lost 4 bases and the V segment lost 3 bases, leaving 6 bases of the junction unmatched. Germline V gene data show CDR1 as SGDLS and CDR2 as YYNGEE. This CDR3 is built from 16 residues. The CDR3 nucleotides read TGTGCCAGCAGCGCCCGACTAGCGGGGGGCGGAGAGACCCAGTACTTC. Encoded protein: CASSARLAGGGETQYF.

This clone was seen only once. The CDR3 sequence: CASSGGGQGSQHF. The CDR3 DNA sequence: TGTGCCAGCAGCGGTGGGGGACAGGGCTCCCAGCATTTT. This rearrangement joins TRBV28 to TRBJ1-5; 9 nucleotides line up with TRBD1. V lost 6 bases to trimming and J lost 11 bases; unmatched junction nucleotides: 8. The CDR3 is 13 residues long. The germline V gene has CDR1 MDHEN and CDR2 SYDVKM.

This rearrangement joins TRBV27 to TRBJ2-1; perhaps TRBD2 as D (6 bases). This CDR3 region has 15 residues. V was cut by 5 bases and J by 6 bases, with 17 bases left in between. Per the germline V gene, CDR1 is MNHEY and CDR2 is SMNVEV (reference sequence). CDR3 sequence: CASSPLTRALNEQFF. Written as DNA, the CDR3 is TGTGCCAGCAGTCCGTTGACTAGGGCCCTCAATGAGCAGTTCTTC.

This clone was seen once. V is TRBV6-6 and J is TRBJ1-2; 8 bases agree with TRBD1. Germline V lookup: CDR1 MNHNY, CDR2 SVGAGI (reference sequence). V was pared by 7 bases and J by 5 bases, with 6 bases of the junction left unmatched. This CDR3 has 13 amino acids. For the CDR3, the DNA is TGTGCCAGCACGCCGACAGGGGATTATGGCTACACCTTC. Encoded protein: CASTPTGDYGYTF.

A word on this clone: Other DNA sequences in this sample translate to the same CDR3. The chain is built from TRBV5-4 and TRBJ2-1; D ambiguous. Trimming stripped 2 bases from V and 4 bases from J, with 7 bases between. CDR1 and CDR2 (germline): SGHNT, YYREEE (reference sequence). The CDR3 consists of 13 residues. The CDR3 region has the DNA TGTGCCAGCAGCTTTACCGAATACAATGAGCAGTTCTTC. Translating it yields CASSFTEYNEQFF.

The chain uses TRBV6-5 and TRBJ2-7, with no clear D. The CDR3 has 12 residues. Trimming shortened V by 4 bases and J by 6 bases, and 10 bases separated the two germline ends. Germline V gene data show CDR1 as MNHEY and CDR2 as SVGAGI. CDR3 protein: CASSFLRFEQYF. As DNA, the CDR3 is TGTGCCAGCAGTTTTTTGCGGTTCGAGCAGTACTTC.

The CDR3 reads CASSLSRAYYEQYV. CDR3 DNA sequence: TGTGCCAGCAGTCTTTCGCGTGCTTATTACGAGCAGTACGTC. The chain is built from TRBV7-8 and TRBJ2-7; D gene uncertain. V was clipped by 6 bases and J by 4 bases, with 16 bases between them. Germline CDR1 and CDR2: SGHVS and FQNEAQ. CDR3 length: 14 residues.